The T cell receptor beta chain described here comes from a study of preoperative IRX-2 immunotherapy in early breast cancer (dated by TCRdb to the late 2010s). For this clone: No cognate antigen has been identified for it. No much larger clone is present one base from it, and per-base qualities are unavailable.

Inclusive of the bounding cysteine and phenylalanine, the CDR3 is 14 residues long. The CDR3 DNA has 42 bases and is translated from base 1. CDR1 is given as LNHDA and CDR2 as SQIVND, both from the germline V gene (reference sequence). Trimming costs V 6 bases and J 6 bases, and their ends lie 17 bases apart. Libraries were built with the immunoSEQ multiplex PCR assay. Entries here come from immuneACCESS through TCRdb and include only in-frame sequences with V and J called. Some clones fail to appear in such tables; in the studies checked, an unresolved V gene covers under half of the shortfall, and the cause of the remainder is unknown. In this sample the table shows fewer than 40,000 clones, approximately 89% of which occur a single time. 1.6% of the sample belongs to the ten largest clones. Per the publication, the treatment or condition label means: preoperative locoregional IRX-2 cytokine immunotherapy. The samples were obtained from a phase Ib study that tested preoperative, locoregional IRX-2 cytokine immunotherapy meant to prime immune responses. Donors were patients with early-stage breast cancer who received IRX-2 before surgery.

The sample in question was tumor tissue, obtained after IRX-2 immunotherapy. This receptor was obtained from a human donor with breast cancer. The sequence links TRBV19 to TRBJ1-1; the D region possibly corresponds to TRBD1 (6 bases align). The bases are TGTGCCAGTAGGATCACAGGGAGGAGAGCTGAAGCTTTCTTT. Translated, this is CASRITGRRAEAFF.